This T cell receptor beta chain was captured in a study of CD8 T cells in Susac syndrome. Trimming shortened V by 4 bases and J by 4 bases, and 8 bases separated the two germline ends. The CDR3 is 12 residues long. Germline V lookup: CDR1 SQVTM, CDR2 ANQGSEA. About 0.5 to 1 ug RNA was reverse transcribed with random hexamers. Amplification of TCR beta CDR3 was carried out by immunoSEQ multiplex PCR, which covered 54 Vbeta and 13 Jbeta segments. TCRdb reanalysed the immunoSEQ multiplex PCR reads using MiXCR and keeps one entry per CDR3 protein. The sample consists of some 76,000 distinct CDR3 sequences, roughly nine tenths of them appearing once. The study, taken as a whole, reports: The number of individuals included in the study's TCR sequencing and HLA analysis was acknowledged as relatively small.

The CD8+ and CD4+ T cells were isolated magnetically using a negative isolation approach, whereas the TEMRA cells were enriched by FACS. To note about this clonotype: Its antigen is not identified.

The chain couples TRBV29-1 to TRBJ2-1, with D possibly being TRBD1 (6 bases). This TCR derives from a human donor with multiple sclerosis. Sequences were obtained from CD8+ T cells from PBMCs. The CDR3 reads CSVVTGYNEQFF. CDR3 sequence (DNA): TGCAGCGTTGTAACAGGGTACAATGAGCAGTTCTTC.